This T cell receptor beta chain was captured by sequencing in a study of blood T cell repertoires in COVID-19. For the study at large: There were acute and convalescent COVID-19 samples, and they came from the United States, Italy and Spain. PBMCs, B-cell-depleted T cells, or T cells provided the cDNA or gDNA that made up the material.

Original data processing: Reference gene primers were amplified, and this amplification served to estimate nucleated cell counts. Clones were read by immunoSEQ multiplex PCR, and TCRdb kept only the in-frame ones, dropping some. Clone size and V and J calls were adopted from that table, with D and trimming inferred from the DNA. The sample consists of tens of thousands of clones, around 87% of them appearing once. After removal of 2 bases from V and 3 bases from J, the junction contained 3 bases not matched to a gene. The CDR3 is 14 amino acids. Germline V gives CDR1 MGHRA, CDR2 YSYEKL. Source material: peripheral blood. This chain links TRBV4-1 with TRBJ1-2; 7 bases are a match to TRBD1. This sequence originates from a human donor in a cohort sampled during active COVID-19. DNA for the CDR3: TGCGCCAGCAGCCAAATCGACAGGGACTATGGCTACACCTTC. It is translated as CASSQIDRDYGYTF.